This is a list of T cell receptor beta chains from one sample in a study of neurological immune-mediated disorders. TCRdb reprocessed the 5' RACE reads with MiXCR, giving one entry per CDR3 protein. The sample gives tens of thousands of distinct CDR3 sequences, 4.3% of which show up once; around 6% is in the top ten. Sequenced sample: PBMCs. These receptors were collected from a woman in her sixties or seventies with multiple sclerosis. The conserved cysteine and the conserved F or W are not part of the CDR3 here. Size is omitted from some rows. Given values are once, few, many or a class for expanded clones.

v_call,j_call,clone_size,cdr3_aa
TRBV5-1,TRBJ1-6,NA,ASSLERGQGRSPLH
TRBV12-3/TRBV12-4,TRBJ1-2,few,ASSPRAISNYGYT
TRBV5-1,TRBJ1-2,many,ASSLVLAGGDGYT
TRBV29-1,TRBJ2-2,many,SATRQGHTGELF
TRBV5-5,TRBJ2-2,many,ASSLVEAGELF
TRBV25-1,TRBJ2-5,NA,ASSDRDKAQETQY
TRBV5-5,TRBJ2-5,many,ASSFGEKTQY
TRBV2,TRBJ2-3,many,ASTLAGSTQY
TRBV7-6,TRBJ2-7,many,ASSLLTSVGGPGEQY
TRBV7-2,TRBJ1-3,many,ASSLGGVGNTIY
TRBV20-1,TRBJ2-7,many,SAGDRDYEQY
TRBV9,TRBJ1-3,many,ASSQVPLPELGNTIY
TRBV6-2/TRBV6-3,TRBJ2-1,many,ASSPQRGGSSEQF
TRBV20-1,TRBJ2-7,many,SARDQEGFSYEQY
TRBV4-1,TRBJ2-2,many,ASSQANMGFTGELF
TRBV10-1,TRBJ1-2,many,ASSQGQSLGYGYT
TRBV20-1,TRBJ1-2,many,SARALGAEPLGGYT
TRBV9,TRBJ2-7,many,ASSVGQTHEQY